This TCR beta chain was obtained from a study of OX40 agonist ivuxolimab in advanced cancers. A single count supports this clone. Its target is unknown. Findings and caveats of the study: The work left the antigen specificity of expanded peripheral T cells undetermined. More expanded clones were seen, on average, in CD8+ T cells than in CD4+.

Germline CDR1 is SGHVS and CDR2 is FNYEAQ. Losses at the gene ends were 5 bases for V and 0 bases for J; bases not matched to a gene: 5. The CDR3 consists of 15 residues. Data came from immunoSEQ multiplex PCR; TCRdb stores just in-frame clones and leaves some out. The sample consists of about 23,000 clones, around 77% of them appearing once. The chain has TRBV7-6 and TRBJ1-2, with 8 bases that match TRBD1. The TCR originated in an adult with an advanced solid tumor such as melanoma, head and neck, liver or kidney cancer. Sequenced here: CD4+ or CD8+ T cells sorted from blood, sampled in a trial of the OX40 agonist ivuxolimab. CDR3 nucleotides: TGTGCCAGCAGCCCCGGACAGGGAGCTAACTATGGCTACACCTTC. Its protein product is CASSPGQGANYGYTF.